The T cell receptor beta chain under discussion was sequenced for a study of shared clonotypes between healthy human individuals. In the naive CD8 group, cells lacked CD45RO and were positively selected for CCR7, so terminally differentiated effector memory CD45RA+ cells were left out. Clones were sequenced by immunoSEQ multiplex PCR, and TCRdb holds only the in-frame ones, with some missing. The sample has about 2.2 million clones, around 93% seen once. Germline CDR1 MNHEY, CDR2 SMNVEV (reference sequence). The CDR3 is 18 residues long. The ends were cut back, 2 bases at V and 2 bases at J, with 20 bases in the middle.

This receptor was obtained from a young man in good health. Some clones in this sample may be carry-over from other donors' samples. The sequencing input was naive CD8+ T cells from PBMCs. The chain recombines TRBV27 with TRBJ2-3, with D hard to call. The CDR3: CASSLLPRVDAFTDTQYF. For the CDR3, the DNA is TGTGCCAGCAGTTTACTCCCCCGGGTGGACGCGTTCACAGATACGCAGTATTTT.